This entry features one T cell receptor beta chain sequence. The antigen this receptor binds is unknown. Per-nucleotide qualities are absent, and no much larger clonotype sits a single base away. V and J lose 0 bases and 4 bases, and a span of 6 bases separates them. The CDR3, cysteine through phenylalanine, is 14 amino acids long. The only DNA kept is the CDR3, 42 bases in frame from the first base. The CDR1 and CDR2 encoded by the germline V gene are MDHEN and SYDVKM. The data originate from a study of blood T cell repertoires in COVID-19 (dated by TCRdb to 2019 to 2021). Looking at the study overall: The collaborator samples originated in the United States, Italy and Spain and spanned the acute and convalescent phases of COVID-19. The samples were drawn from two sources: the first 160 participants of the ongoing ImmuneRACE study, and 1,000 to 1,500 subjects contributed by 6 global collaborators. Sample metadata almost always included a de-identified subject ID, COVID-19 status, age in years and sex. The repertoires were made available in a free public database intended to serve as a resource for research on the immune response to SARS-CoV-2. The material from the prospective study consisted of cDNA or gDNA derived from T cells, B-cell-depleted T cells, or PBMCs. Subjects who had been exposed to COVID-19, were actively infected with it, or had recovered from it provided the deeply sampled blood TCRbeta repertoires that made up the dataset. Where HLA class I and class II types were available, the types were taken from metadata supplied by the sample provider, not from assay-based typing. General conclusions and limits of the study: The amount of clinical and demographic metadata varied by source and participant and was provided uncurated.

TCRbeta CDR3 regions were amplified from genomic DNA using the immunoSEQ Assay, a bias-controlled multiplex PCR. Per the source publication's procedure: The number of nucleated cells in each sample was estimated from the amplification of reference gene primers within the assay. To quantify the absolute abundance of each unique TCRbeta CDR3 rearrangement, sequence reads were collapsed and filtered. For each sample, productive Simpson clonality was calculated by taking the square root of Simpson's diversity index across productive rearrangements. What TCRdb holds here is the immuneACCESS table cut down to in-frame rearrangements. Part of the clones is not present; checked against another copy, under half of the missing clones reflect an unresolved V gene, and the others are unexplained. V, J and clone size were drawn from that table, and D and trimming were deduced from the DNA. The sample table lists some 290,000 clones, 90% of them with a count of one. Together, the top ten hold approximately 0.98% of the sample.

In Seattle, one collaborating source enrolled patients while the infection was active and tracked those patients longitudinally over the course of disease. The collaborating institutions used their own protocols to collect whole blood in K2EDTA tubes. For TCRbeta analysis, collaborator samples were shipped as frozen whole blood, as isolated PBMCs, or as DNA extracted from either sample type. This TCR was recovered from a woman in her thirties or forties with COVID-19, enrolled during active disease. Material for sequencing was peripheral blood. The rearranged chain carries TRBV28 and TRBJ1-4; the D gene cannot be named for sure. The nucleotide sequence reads TGTGCCAGCAGTTTATGGGAGAATAATGAAAAACTGTTTTTT. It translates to CASSLWENNEKLFF.